A single sample is the source of the 3 T cell receptor beta chains below, sequenced in a study of blood T cell repertoires in COVID-19. TCRdb's copy holds only in-frame clones and misses some; the assay was immunoSEQ multiplex PCR. This table has approximately 190,000 clones, roughly 84% appearing once. Sequencing was carried out using PBMCs or T cells enriched from blood (not recorded which). These receptors originate from a woman aged 30 to 39 who had been exposed to COVID-19.

This sequence joins TRBV21-1 and TRBJ2-7; no check of the table's D call, TRBD1, against the DNA was made. TRBV21-1 is given as a pseudogene. CDR3 length: 12 residues. CDR3 region: CASSKDTYEQYF. The CDR3, as DNA: TGTGCCAGCAGCAAAGACACCTACGAGCAGTACTTC.

This clone appeared once. J is TRBJ2-3 and V is TRBV13, with D unclear. The CDR3 spans 14 residues. V lost 1 base, J lost 2 bases, and 7 bases lay in between. Germline lookup yields CDR1 PRHDT and CDR2 FYEKMQ (reference sequence). The CDR3 DNA reads as TGTGCCAGCAGCTTAGTTCTCTCCACAGATACGCAGTATTTT. This sequence encodes CASSLVLSTDTQYF.

V usage is TRBV4-1 and J usage is TRBJ1-1; TRBD1 agrees at 8 bases. The trim removed 4 bases at V and 0 bases at J, leaving 10 bases unmatched. The CDR3 spans 17 residues. Germline CDR1 reads MGHRA; CDR2 reads YSYEKL. The CDR3 sequence: CASSPLPGQGMNTEAFF. The CDR3 DNA sequence: TGCGCCAGCAGCCCCCTCCCAGGACAGGGAATGAACACTGAAGCTTTCTTT.